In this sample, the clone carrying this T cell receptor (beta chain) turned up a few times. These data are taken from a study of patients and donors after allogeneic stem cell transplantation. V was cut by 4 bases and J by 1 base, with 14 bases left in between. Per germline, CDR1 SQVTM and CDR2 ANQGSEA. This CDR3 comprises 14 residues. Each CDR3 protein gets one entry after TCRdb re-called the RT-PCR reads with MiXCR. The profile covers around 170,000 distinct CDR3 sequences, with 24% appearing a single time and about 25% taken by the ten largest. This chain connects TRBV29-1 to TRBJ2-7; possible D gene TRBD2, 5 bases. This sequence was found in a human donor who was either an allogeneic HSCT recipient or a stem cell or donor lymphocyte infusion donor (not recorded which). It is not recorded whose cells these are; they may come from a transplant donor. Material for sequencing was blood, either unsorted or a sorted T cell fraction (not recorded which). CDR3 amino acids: CSVGGLQDSYEQYF. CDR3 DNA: TGCAGCGTTGGAGGACTCCAAGATTCCTACGAGCAGTACTTC.